A selection of T cell receptor beta chains follows, all from one sample in a study of control samples from healthy donors and cancer patients. The table came from immunoSEQ multiplex PCR; TCRdb's copy has only in-frame clones and leaves some out. Seen here are some 28,000 clones, less than 80% observed once, and the top ten hold about 20%. The specimen was PBMCs. The receptors here all came from a man in his sixties with head and neck cancer. CDR3s include the opening cysteine and the closing phenylalanine or tryptophan. D genes are given only for firm matches. Size values are once, few and many counts, or a class for expanded clones, and some rows have none.

V,J,size,D,DNA,CDR3
TRBV2,TRBJ2-7,few,.,TGTGCCAGCACCCCGGACGACTACGAGCAGTACTTC,CASTPDDYEQYF
TRBV20-1,TRBJ2-2,.,.,TGCAGTGCGGGTAGGGCCGGGGAGCTGTTTTTT,CSAGRAGELFF
TRBV14,TRBJ1-3,.,.,TGTGCCAGCAGCCCAGCTGGGGGCCGCGCTGGAAACACCATATATTTT,CASSPAGGRAGNTIYF
TRBV4-2,TRBJ1-5,.,TRBD1,TGTGCCAGCAGCCAATCATCCGGGACAGGGGAGCCCCAGCATTTT,CASSQSSGTGEPQHF
TRBV5-4,TRBJ2-1,.,.,TGTGCCAGCAGCTTACCGTTAGGAGGGGAGCAGTTCTTC,CASSLPLGGEQFF
TRBV28,TRBJ2-1,.,.,TGTGCCAGCAGTTTATTAAGGAATGAGCAGTTCTTC,CASSLLRNEQFF
TRBV19,TRBJ2-1,.,.,TGTGCCAGTAGTATCCCCTACGAGCAGTTCTTC,CASSIPYEQFF
TRBV5-6,TRBJ2-1,.,.,TGTGCCAGCAGCTTAGGAGGGACTTCATACAATGAGCAGTTCTTC,CASSLGGTSYNEQFF
TRBV24-1,TRBJ2-1,.,TRBD2,TGTGCCACCAGGTCGAATAGCGGGGACAATGAGCAGTTCTTC,CATRSNSGDNEQFF
TRBV6-6,TRBJ1-1,.,.,TGTGCCAGCAGCCCCGGGGGGTGGACCTCTGAAGCTTTCTTT,CASSPGGWTSEAFF
TRBV5-4,TRBJ2-7,medium-sized,.,TGTGCCAGCAGCAGTACAGGGTTGGGGTTAAGCTCCTACGAGCAGTACTTC,CASSSTGLGLSSYEQYF
TRBV28,TRBJ2-7,.,.,TGTGCCAGCGGCTCCTACGAGCAGTACTTC,CASGSYEQYF
TRBV28,TRBJ1-1,.,.,TGTGCCAGCAGTTTAAACCTGAACACTGAAGCTTTCTTT,CASSLNLNTEAFF
TRBV5-1,TRBJ2-1,.,TRBD2,TGCGCCAGCAGACTAGCGGGAGGGGTGGGTGAGCAGTTCTTC,CASRLAGGVGEQFF
TRBV7-9,TRBJ2-5,.,.,TGTGCCAGCAGCTCAAGAAATGGGCCCCTCCAAGAGACCCAGTACTTC,CASSSRNGPLQETQYF
TRBV7-3,TRBJ2-2,.,.,TGTGCCAGCAGCTTAAACGGCGGATCGAACACCGGGGAGCTGTTTTTT,CASSLNGGSNTGELFF
TRBV5-6,TRBJ1-5,.,.,TGTGCCAGCAGCTTCGGCTTTATCTCACCGGATCAGCCCCAGCATTTT,CASSFGFISPDQPQHF
TRBV14,TRBJ2-6,.,.,TGTGCCGGACGGAGTGCTGGGGCCAACGTCCTGACTTTC,CAGRSAGANVLTF
TRBV11-2,TRBJ1-1,.,TRBD1,TGTGCCAGCAGCTTGACAGGGACGGGGGACACTGAAGCTTTCTTT,CASSLTGTGDTEAFF
TRBV7-9,TRBJ2-1,medium-sized,TRBD2,TGTGCCAGCAGCCCGGGACTAGCGGGAGAAATGCCCGCCCCGTTCTTC,CASSPGLAGEMPAPFF
TRBV11-2,TRBJ2-1,few,TRBD2,TGTGCCAGCAGTCCCAGGGGGGCGGGAGGGAACAATGAGCAGTTCTTC,CASSPRGAGGNNEQFF
TRBV7-9,TRBJ2-7,once,TRBD2,TGTGCCAGCTCCCCCGCGGGGACTAGCGGGAGGGCCGCGTCCTACGAGCAGTACTTC,CASSPAGTSGRAASYEQYF
TRBV27,TRBJ1-2,.,TRBD1,TGTGCCAGCACCAAAGGGACAGTCGCTAACTATGGCTACACCTTC,CASTKGTVANYGYTF
TRBV24-1,TRBJ2-2,.,.,TGTGCCACCAGTGATTTTCAGGGGCTGGCCACCCGGGAGCTGTTTTTT,CATSDFQGLATRELFF
TRBV7-2,TRBJ2-7,.,.,TGTGCCAGCAGCTTAGGTACCGCGGGCCCTTCTACCTACGAGCAGTACTTC,CASSLGTAGPSTYEQYF
TRBV13,TRBJ1-1,.,.,TGTGCCAGCAGCCGGGGGAACACTGAAGCTTTCTTT,CASSRGNTEAFF
TRBV5-6,TRBJ1-2,.,.,TGTGCCAGCAGCTTGGCCGGCTCTAACTATGGCTACACCTTC,CASSLAGSNYGYTF
TRBV10-1,TRBJ2-1,.,.,TGCGCCAGCAGTGAGTTGACAAAGTCCTCCTACAATGAGCAGTTCTTC,CASSELTKSSYNEQFF
TRBV29-1,TRBJ2-2,.,TRBD1,TGCAGCGTTGAAGATCAGGGGGCGGAAGACACCGGGGAGCTGTTTTTT,CSVEDQGAEDTGELFF
TRBV6-4,TRBJ1-6,once,.,TGTGCCAGCAGTCCAGACTATAATTCACCCCTCCACTTT,CASSPDYNSPLHF
TRBV11-2,TRBJ2-2,.,TRBD2,TGTGCCAGCAGCTGGGCTAGCGGGAGTGGGACCGGGGAGCTGTTTTTT,CASSWASGSGTGELFF
TRBV5-1,TRBJ2-7,.,TRBD1,TGCGCCAGCAGCCCCACAGGGGGCGAATGGGAGCAGTACTTC,CASSPTGGEWEQYF
TRBV28,TRBJ1-3,.,.,TGTGCCAGCATAGGCAGGGGAGCTGGAAACACCATATATTTT,CASIGRGAGNTIYF
TRBV28,TRBJ2-2,.,TRBD2,TGTGCCAGCAGATCCATAGCGGGGGCAACGGAGCTGTTTTTT,CASRSIAGATELFF
TRBV12-3/TRBV12-4,TRBJ2-3,.,TRBD2,TGTGCCAGCAGCCAAGTGAAGCGGGAACCGCAGTATTTT,CASSQVKREPQYF
TRBV6-5,TRBJ1-5,few,.,TGTGCCAGCAGTTACTCTACAGGGACACAGCCCCAGCATTTT,CASSYSTGTQPQHF
TRBV7-8,TRBJ2-7,.,.,TGTGCCAGCAGCCCAAATCCGATGGAGTACGAGCAGTACTTC,CASSPNPMEYEQYF
TRBV7-3,TRBJ2-3,.,.,TGTGCCAGCAGCCTATCCGCTTTAGATACGCAGTATTTT,CASSLSALDTQYF
TRBV27,TRBJ2-5,.,TRBD1,TGTGCCAGCAGTTTGTCGGGGACAGGGGGGGAGACCCAGTACTTC,CASSLSGTGGETQYF
TRBV27,TRBJ1-6,.,.,TGTGCCAGCAGTTTATGGCTTGCAGGGCTGGAGAATTCACCCCTCCACTTT,CASSLWLAGLENSPLHF
TRBV18,TRBJ1-4,few,TRBD1,TGTGCCAGCTCATCAAGACAGGGGGCGACTAATGAAAAACTGTTTTTT,CASSSRQGATNEKLFF
TRBV7-8,TRBJ2-1,.,TRBD2,TGTGCCAGCAGCCGACTAGCGGGTTACAATGAGCAGTTCTTC,CASSRLAGYNEQFF
TRBV4-3,TRBJ1-2,few,TRBD1,TGCGCCAGCAGCCAAGGCCCCGGGACAGGGGACGTTAACTATGGCTACACCTTC,CASSQGPGTGDVNYGYTF
TRBV2,TRBJ1-5,.,.,TGTGCCAGCAGTGACAGGTCGGCGCGGGAGCCCCAGCATTTT,CASSDRSAREPQHF
TRBV21-1,TRBJ1-6,few,.,TGTGCCAGCAGCAAGGGGGACCAGACGAGAAATTCACCCCTCCACTTT,CASSKGDQTRNSPLHF
TRBV29-1,TRBJ2-1,.,TRBD2,TGCAGCGTTGGCGGGGGGCGAATTTACAATGAGCAGTTCTTC,CSVGGGRIYNEQFF
TRBV7-9,TRBJ2-1,.,.,TGTGCCAGCAGCATGGACTACCACAATGAGCAGTTCTTC,CASSMDYHNEQFF
TRBV5-4,TRBJ2-1,.,TRBD2,TGTGCCAGCAGCTTGGCGAGCGGGGGGGTTGACAATGAGCAGTTCTTC,CASSLASGGVDNEQFF
TRBV3-1/TRBV3-2,TRBJ1-6,.,.,TGTGCCAGCAGCCAGGGAGGGGGTAATTCACCCCTCCACTTT,CASSQGGGNSPLHF
TRBV7-2,TRBJ2-2,.,TRBD2,TGTGCCAGCAGCCCCGTCCCGGGACTAATGAGTGGGGAGCTGTTTTTT,CASSPVPGLMSGELFF
TRBV4-3,TRBJ2-7,.,TRBD2,TGCGCCAGCAGCCAAGTACTAGCGGGAGCCTACGAGCAGTACTTC,CASSQVLAGAYEQYF
TRBV27,TRBJ2-1,.,.,TGTGCCAGCAGTTTAAGGGCTAGCGACCACAATGAGCAGTTCTTC,CASSLRASDHNEQFF